The sample holds one count of the clone carrying this TCR beta chain. Its antigen is unidentified. Most PBMC samples had approximately 500 ng input DNA in six replicates. Measured with immunoSEQ multiplex PCR; TCRdb has only the in-frame clones, and not every one. Of 15,000 to 20,000 clones in the sample, approximately 70% were seen once. The data were taken from a study of neoadjuvant anti-PD-1 for oral cavity cancer. Study information: Patients without progression received a fourth nivolumab dose around day 43, then surgical resection on days 50-56. Findings of the study overall: After neoadjuvant nivolumab, PBMC T cell clonality was significantly higher in non-responders than responders.

The length of the CDR3 is 12 residues. Between the trimmed V and J ends, which lost 3 bases and 4 bases, there was a span of 4 bases. Germline CDR1 and CDR2: SGDLS and YYNGEE. Cohort: HPV-negative, locally advanced oral cavity squamous cell carcinoma patients. The receptor's source is a person aged 35-79 years with oral cavity squamous cell carcinoma. The chain uses TRBV9 and TRBJ2-2; D is ambiguous. This specimen was PBMCs, taken before nivolumab (anti-PD-1) treatment. The CDR3 bases are TGTGCCAGCAGCGGGTTCACCGGGGAGCTGTTTTTT. Protein: CASSGFTGELFF. The entire variable domain, with the rest obtained from reference TRBV9 and TRBJ2-2, is as follows: DSGVTQTPKHLITATGQRVTLRCSPRSGDLSVYWYQQSLDQGLQFLIQYYNGEERAKGNILERFSAQQFPDLHSELNLSSLELGDSALYFCASSGFTGELFFGEGSRLTVL.